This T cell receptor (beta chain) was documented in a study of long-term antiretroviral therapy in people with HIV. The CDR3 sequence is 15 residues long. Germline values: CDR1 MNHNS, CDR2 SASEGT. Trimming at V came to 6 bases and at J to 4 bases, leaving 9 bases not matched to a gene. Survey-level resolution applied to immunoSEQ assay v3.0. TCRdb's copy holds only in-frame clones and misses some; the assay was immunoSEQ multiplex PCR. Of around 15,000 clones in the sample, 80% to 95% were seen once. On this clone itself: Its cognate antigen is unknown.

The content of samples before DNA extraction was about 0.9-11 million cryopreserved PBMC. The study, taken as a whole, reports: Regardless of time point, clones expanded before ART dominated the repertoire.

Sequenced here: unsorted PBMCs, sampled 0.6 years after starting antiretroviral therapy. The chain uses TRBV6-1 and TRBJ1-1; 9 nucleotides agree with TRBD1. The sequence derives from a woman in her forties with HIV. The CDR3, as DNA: TGTGCCAGCAGACTTACAGGGGGCGGCGGCACTGAAGCTTTCTTT. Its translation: CASRLTGGGGTEAFF.